These 17 T cell receptor beta chains were sequenced from one sample in a study of tissue T cells after allogeneic stem cell transplantation. TCRdb keeps only in-frame clones here, not all; method: immunoSEQ multiplex PCR. This sample carries about 16,000 clones, approximately 70% of them seen once, and the ten largest clones take about 1%. The sample comprised spleen. These receptor sequences come from a female BALB/c mouse in good health. For this strain, the MHC haplotype corresponds to H2-d.

About this clone itself: The gene symbols are mouse symbols. The read terminates 1 residue before the CDR3 end, so the remaining end is supplied by the germline J gene. The V call is TRBV20, the J call TRBJ2-5; TRBD2 aligns across 8 bases. The length of the CDR3 is 14 residues. Germline V lookup: CDR1 GFQATS, CDR2 STVNSAI. V lost 1 base, J lost 2 bases, and 2 bases stayed unmatched. Here the CDR3 reads CGARVGGAQDTQYF. The sequenced part of the CDR3 DNA is TGTGGTGCTAGGGTGGGGGGGGCCCAAGACACCCAGTAC.

Notes on this clone: The gene names here belong to mouse. The read stops 1 residue short of the end of the CDR3; the missing end is completed from the germline J gene. This chain connects TRBV13-2 to TRBJ2-3; D not resolved. Trimming cost V 3 bases and J 0 bases, with 8 bases left between them. The CDR3 covers 14 residues. In germline, CDR1 is NNHNN, CDR2 SYGAGS (reference sequence). The CDR3 DNA, read in part, is TGTGCCAGCGGTGGACCGGGTAGTGCAGAAACGCTGTAT. Protein: CASGGPGSAETLY. The CDR3 in its entirety is CASGGPGSAETLYF.

Note on this clone: Here the gene names and germline are mouse. The missing CDR3 end, 1 residue past where the read stops, is filled in from the germline J gene. This chain uses TRBV1 with TRBJ2-3; the match to TRBD2 covers 9 bases. J gave up 0 bases and V 0 bases, and 1 base lay outside the gene matches. This CDR3 has 16 residues. Germline V gene sequence: CDR1 NSQYPW, CDR2 LRSPGD (reference sequence). The covered CDR3 bases are TGCACCTGCAGTGCAGATGGGGGGGCGAGTGCAGAAACGCTGTAT. Protein sequence: CTCSADGGASAETLY. The CDR3 as a whole reads CTCSADGGASAETLYF.

Worth noting for this clone: Any gene name here is a mouse gene name. The read ends 1 residue before the CDR3 terminus; that terminus is restored from the germline J gene. J is TRBJ2-3 and V is TRBV19; 8 nucleotides match TRBD2. The CDR3 spans 15 residues. The V segment lost 6 bases and the J segment 0 bases; nucleotides outside the gene matches: 6. The germline CDR1 and CDR2 sequences are FNHDT and SITEND (reference sequence). Incomplete CDR3 DNA: TGTGCCAGCACCTCACTGGGGGCTAGTGCAGAAACGCTGTAT. As protein: CASTSLGASAETLY. The CDR3 as a whole reads CASTSLGASAETLYF.

To note about this clone: All gene names here are mouse names. The part of the CDR3 DNA that was read is TGTGCCAGCAGTATACTTGGGGTTGGACAAAACACCTTGTAC. Its protein product is CASSILGVGQNTLY. The full CDR3 protein is CASSILGVGQNTLYF. V is TRBV19 and J is TRBJ2-4; possible D gene TRBD2, 5 bases. Read sequence stops 1 residue before the CDR3 end, and the germline J gene provides the missing end. CDR1 FNHDT and CDR2 SITEND come from the germline V gene (reference sequence). The CDR3 totals 15 residues. Trimming removed 1 base at V and 3 bases at J, with 12 bases between.

On this clone: Gene names are mouse gene names. The read halts 1 residue ahead of the CDR3 end, with the missing end drawn from the germline J gene. The V call is TRBV3, the J call TRBJ2-7; TRBD2 matches 11 bases. This CDR3 spans 16 amino acids. With V trimmed by 3 bases and J by 0 bases, 4 bases remained unmatched. Germline CDR1 reads SNHLY; CDR2 reads FYNGKV (reference sequence). This CDR3 is CASSFDWGGSSYEQYF. Incomplete CDR3 DNA: TGTGCCAGCAGCTTCGACTGGGGGGGGAGCTCCTATGAACAGTAC.

As concerns this clone: Genes here carry mouse names. The read ends 1 residue early relative to the CDR3; the germline J gene fills the gap. V is TRBV20 and J is TRBJ1-1, with TRBD1 matching over 7 bases. Germline trimming cut 5 bases from V and 0 bases from J; bases unmatched to any gene: 6. The CDR3 length is 14 residues. The germline CDR1 and CDR2 sequences are GFQATS and STVNSAI. CDR3 sequence: CGARRQGANTEVFF. CDR3 DNA (partial): TGTGGTGCTCGCCGACAGGGTGCAAACACAGAAGTCTTC.

Note on this clone: The genes are named according to mouse. With the read ending 1 residue before the CDR3 end, the germline J gene is used to fill in that end. The V gene is TRBV19, the J gene TRBJ1-3; D is undetermined. Germline CDR1 and CDR2: FNHDT and SITEND (reference sequence). Trimming shortened V by 4 bases and J by 0 bases, and 8 bases separated the two germline ends. CDR3 length equals 14 residues. Partial CDR3 DNA: TGTGCCAGCAGTCCCCGCTATTCTGGAAATACGCTCTAT. The encoded protein is CASSPRYSGNTLY. The full-length CDR3 reads as CASSPRYSGNTLYF.

As to this clone: The gene names given are mouse names. The read gets to within 1 residue of the CDR3 end, and the germline J gene fills in the rest. The chain is built from TRBV29 and TRBJ1-6; perhaps TRBD1 as D (5 bases). TRBJ1-6 is treated as an ORF (open reading frame) with a function not yet certain. CDR3 size: 14 residues. Trimming shortened V by 2 bases and J by 3 bases, and 5 bases separated the two germline ends. Per the germline V gene, CDR1 is MSHET and CDR2 is SYDVDS. This chain's CDR3 is CASSLQGYNSPLYF. CDR3 DNA, as far as it was read: TGTGCTAGCAGTTTACAGGGCTATAATTCGCCCCTCTAC.

A remark on this clone: Gene names refer to mouse genes. The DNA ends 1 residue before the CDR3 does, and the rest of the CDR3 is filled in from the germline J gene. J is TRBJ2-5 and V is TRBV5, with 8 bases aligning to TRBD2. The CDR3 has 14 amino acids. Germline CDR1 LGHNA, CDR2 YNLKQL (reference sequence). V lost 1 base, J lost 3 bases, and 0 bases stayed unmatched. CDR3 protein: CASSQGLGQDTQYF. The sequenced CDR3 bases are TGTGCCAGCAGCCAAGGACTGGGGCAAGACACCCAGTAC.

As concerns this clone: Gene names are mouse gene names. The read ends 1 residue early relative to the CDR3; the germline J gene fills the gap. This chain uses TRBV20 with TRBJ1-4, with 9 bases lining up with TRBD1. The CDR3 is 14 residues long. The germline gives CDR1 GFQATS, CDR2 STVNSAI. V shed 1 base, J shed 3 bases, and the junction held 0 bases outside the gene matches. The sequenced part of the CDR3 DNA is TGTGGTGCTAGGGGGACAGGGGCCAACGAAAGATTATTT. It codes for CGARGTGANERLF. The full CDR3 sequence reads CGARGTGANERLFF.

As to this clone: Gene names are the mouse ones. The read terminates 1 residue before the CDR3 end, so the remaining end is supplied by the germline J gene. The chain carries TRBV1 and TRBJ2-1; possibly TRBD1 for D (5 bases). The germline CDR1 and CDR2 sequences are NSQYPW and LRSPGD (reference sequence). V gave up 0 bases and J gave up 3 bases, with 6 bases separating them. This CDR3 region has 14 residues. This chain's CDR3 is CTCSAETVYAEQFF. Partial CDR3 DNA: TGCACCTGCAGTGCAGAGACAGTCTATGCTGAGCAGTTC. The variable domain in full, completed from reference TRBV1 and TRBJ2-1, reads VTLLEQNPRWRLVPRGQAVNLRCILKNSQYPWMSWYQQDLQKQLQWLFTLRSPGDKEVKSLPGADYLATRVTDTELRLQVANMSQGRTLYCTCSAETVYAEQFFGPGTRLTVL.

Regarding this clone: Mouse gene names and germline throughout. The read halts 1 residue ahead of the CDR3 end, with the missing end drawn from the germline J gene. J is TRBJ1-1 and V is TRBV13-2; TRBD1 aligns across 7 bases. Germline V lookup: CDR1 NNHNN, CDR2 SYGAGS (reference sequence). V trimming: 3 bases; J trimming: 7 bases; junction bases outside the gene matches: 9. The CDR3 is 14 residues long. The chain's CDR3 is CASGGYQQGQEVFF. The part of the CDR3 DNA that was read is TGTGCCAGCGGTGGCTACCAACAGGGGCAAGAAGTCTTC.

A remark on this clone: The listed genes are named as in mouse. Read data end 1 residue before the CDR3 end; the end is taken from the germline J gene. V gene TRBV1 combines with J gene TRBJ1-4; TRBD1 is a possible D gene (6 bases). Per germline, CDR1 NSQYPW and CDR2 LRSPGD (reference sequence). The CDR3 consists of 14 residues. The V gene lost 4 bases and the J gene lost 0 bases, with 6 bases spanning the gap. The CDR3 sequence: CTCSGTVSNERLFF. The CDR3 DNA, read in part, is TGCACCTGCAGTGGGACAGTTTCCAACGAAAGATTATTT.

In regard to this clone: Mouse names are used for the genes. The DNA ends 1 residue before the CDR3 does, and the rest of the CDR3 is filled in from the germline J gene. This chain connects TRBV13-2 to TRBJ1-3; D remains ambiguous. The CDR3 is 13 residues long. The ends were cut back, 5 bases at V and 0 bases at J, with 6 bases in the middle. Germline CDR1 NNHNN, CDR2 SYGAGS (reference sequence). CDR3 protein: CASGKDSGNTLYF. Partial CDR3 DNA: TGTGCCAGCGGCAAAGATTCTGGAAATACGCTCTAT.

As concerns this clone: The gene names given are mouse names. The observed sequence ends 1 residue before the CDR3 terminus, with the missing tail filled in from the germline J gene. This chain joins TRBV14 and TRBJ2-5; 10 positions agree with TRBD1. The CDR3 covers 15 residues. CDR1 SGHDT and CDR2 FRDEAV come from the germline V gene. Trimming took 5 bases from V and 2 from J; bases not matched to a gene: 5. The CDR3 bases that were read are TGTGCCAGCAGCAGACAGGGGGCAGGCCAAGACACCCAGTAC. Protein sequence: CASSRQGAGQDTQY. In full, the CDR3 is CASSRQGAGQDTQYF. Full variable domain (missing parts from reference TRBV14 and TRBJ2-5): EAGVTQSPRYAVLQEGQAVSFWCDPISGHDTLYWYQQPRDQGPQLLVYFRDEAVIDNSQLPSDRFSAVRPKGTNSTLKIQSAKQGDTATYLCASSRQGAGQDTQYFGPGTRLLVL.

Turning to this clone: The gene names given are mouse names. The CDR3 end falls 1 residue outside the read, so it is completed with the germline J gene. The chain links TRBV31 to TRBJ2-7, with D possibly matching TRBD2 (7 bases). The germline gives CDR1 GKSSPN, CDR2 SITVG. The V end was cut by 2 bases, the J end by 4 bases, with 12 bases between. The CDR3 runs 13 residues. The CDR3 sequence: CAWSAGGPYEQYF. The DNA read from the CDR3 is TGTGCCTGGAGTGCTGGGGGCCCTTATGAACAGTAC.